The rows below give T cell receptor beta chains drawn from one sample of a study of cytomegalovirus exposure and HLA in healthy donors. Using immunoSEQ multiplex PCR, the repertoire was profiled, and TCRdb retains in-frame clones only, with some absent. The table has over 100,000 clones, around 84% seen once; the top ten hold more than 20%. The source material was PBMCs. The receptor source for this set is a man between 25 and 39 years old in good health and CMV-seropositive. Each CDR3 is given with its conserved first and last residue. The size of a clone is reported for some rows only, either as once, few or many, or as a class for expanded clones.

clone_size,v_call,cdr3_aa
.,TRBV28,CASSLWLGGVSSNQPQHF
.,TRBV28,CASSSGVSPPLHF
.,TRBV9,CASSVGTGVADTQYF
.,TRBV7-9,CSSSLDIGSSFWYEQYF
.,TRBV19,CASSWWGGENEQFF
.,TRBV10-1,CASRIGTSGRGGQETQYF
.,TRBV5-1,CASSPDSSGNTIYF
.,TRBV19,CASSRNRYGDTQYF
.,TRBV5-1,CASAGRGGSYNEQFF
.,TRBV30,CAWTRGTSTDTQYF
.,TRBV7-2,CASSRDRDYGYTF
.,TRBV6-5,CASSYTSETDTQYF
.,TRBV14,CASSQRTSGGPFSTDTQYF
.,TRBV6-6,CASSYPGTGAFLEQYF
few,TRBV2,CASSEDSGGDEAFF
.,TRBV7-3,CASSLLPLERGGHNEQFF
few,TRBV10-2,CASSDVGRGGPRDEQFF
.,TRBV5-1,CASSTKQGNENIQYF
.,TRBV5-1,CASSLRNSMNTEAFF
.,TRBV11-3,CASSLGQGQETQYF
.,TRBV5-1,CASRASRGPEAFF
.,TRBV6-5,CASSRGNGYTF
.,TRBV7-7,CASSPVEGEHSGANVLTF
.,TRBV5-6,CASRENGLAGLASYNEQFF
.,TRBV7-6,CASSAPLSSTSGELFF
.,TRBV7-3,CASSLMGQGQQYF
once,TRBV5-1,CASSWQGQLNTEAFF
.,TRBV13,CASSFLGTGVHEQYF
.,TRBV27,CASSWGEVYNEQFF
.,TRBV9,CASSAQGAEETQYF
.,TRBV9,CASNEQGVSYEQYF
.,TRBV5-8,CASSWRDSSYNEQFF
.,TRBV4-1,CASSPRGMGSPEAFF
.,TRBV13,CASSSLRGWNNEQFF
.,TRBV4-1,CASSQDRRPASTDTQYF
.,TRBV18,CASSPDGNQPQHF
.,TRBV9,CASSVALAGTGELFF
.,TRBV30,CAWINTQTEQETQYF
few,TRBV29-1,CSVGVNEQFF
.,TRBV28,CASSFTTGGYGYTF
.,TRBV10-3,CAISKQEDFNSPLHF
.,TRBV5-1,CASSLVASGSQGEQFF
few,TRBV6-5,CASSYSRGYTYEQYF
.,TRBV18,CASSPGEQVGYTF
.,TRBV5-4,CASSLGLTGGIYGYTF